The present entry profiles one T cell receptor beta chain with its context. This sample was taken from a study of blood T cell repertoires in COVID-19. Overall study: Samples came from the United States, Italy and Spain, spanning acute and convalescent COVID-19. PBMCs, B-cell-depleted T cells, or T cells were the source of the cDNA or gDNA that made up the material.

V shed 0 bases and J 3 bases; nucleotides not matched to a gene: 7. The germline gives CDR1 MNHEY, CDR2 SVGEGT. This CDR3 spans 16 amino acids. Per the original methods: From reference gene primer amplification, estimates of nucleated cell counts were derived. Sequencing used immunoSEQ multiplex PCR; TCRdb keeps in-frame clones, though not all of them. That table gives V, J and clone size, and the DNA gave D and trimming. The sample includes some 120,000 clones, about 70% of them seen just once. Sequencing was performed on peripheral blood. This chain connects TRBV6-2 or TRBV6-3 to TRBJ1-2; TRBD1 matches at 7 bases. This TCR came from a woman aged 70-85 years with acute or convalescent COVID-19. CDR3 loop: CASSYSTLDRHYGYTF. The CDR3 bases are TGTGCCAGCAGTTACTCGACCCTGGACAGGCACTATGGCTACACCTTC.